The T cell receptor beta chain under discussion was sequenced for a study of blood T cells in healthy people across ages. Study background: Capture by template switching was about one barcoded beta molecule per two T cells. Study conclusions and caveats: Strongly correlated with naive T cell percentage was TCR beta diversity.

A note on this clonotype: What it binds is not known.

RNA extraction gave at least 6 micrograms of total RNA per sample. The CDR3 is made up of 13 amino acids. V was clipped by 6 bases and J by 10 bases; unmatched bases: 9. Germline V gives CDR1 SQVTM, CDR2 ANQGSEA. Primed by a sample-barcoded 5' primer and a J-beta primer mix, a second PCR proceeded for about 6 to 12 cycles. TCRdb reprocessed the 5' RACE reads with MiXCR, giving one entry per CDR3 protein. The table lists over a million distinct CDR3 sequences, roughly 60% of them singletons, with 6.5% to 8% in the top ten. Sequencing was done on a sample of blood. This receptor was obtained from a man aged 18 to 29 in good health. The chain has TRBV29-1 and TRBJ2-1; 10 nucleotides line up with TRBD1. The DNA for the CDR3 is TGCAGCGTGGGGACCGGGACAGGGGTCGAGCAGTTCTTC. Translation: CSVGTGTGVEQFF.